This TCR beta chain emerged from a study of Tregs in tolerant kidney transplant recipients. Study-wide findings and caveats: This study did not directly address biological reproducibility. Activated donor B cell expansion appeared to reveal the most relevant donor-specific TCRbeta repertoire. For some patients, primers changed over time, blocking nucleotide-level comparison.

Related graft donors supplied nonmyeloablative bone marrow transplants, and mixed chimerism was transient. CD4+CD25+CD127- Tregs, CD4+CD25- non-Tregs, CD4 and CD8 cells were sorted. A remark on this clone: Its target is not known. Coverage ceases 3 residues before the CDR3 finishes, and the germline J gene fills in the end.

CDR1 is MNHEY and CDR2 is SVGEGT in the germline V gene. V lost 7 bases, J lost 1 base, and 4 bases lay in between. The CDR3 spans 12 residues. Data came from immunoSEQ multiplex PCR; TCRdb stores just in-frame clones and leaves some out. Its table lists approximately 30,000 clones. V usage is TRBV6-2 or TRBV6-3 and J usage is TRBJ2-2; D is undetermined. Sequencing used CD4+ T cells from blood (PBMCs), obtained 24 months after the transplant. The sequence was collected from a human patient who received a combined kidney and bone marrow transplant. Some T cells may be the graft donor's. CDR3: CASTRNTGELFF. The DNA read from the CDR3 is TGTGCCAGCACGCGGAACACCGGGGAG.